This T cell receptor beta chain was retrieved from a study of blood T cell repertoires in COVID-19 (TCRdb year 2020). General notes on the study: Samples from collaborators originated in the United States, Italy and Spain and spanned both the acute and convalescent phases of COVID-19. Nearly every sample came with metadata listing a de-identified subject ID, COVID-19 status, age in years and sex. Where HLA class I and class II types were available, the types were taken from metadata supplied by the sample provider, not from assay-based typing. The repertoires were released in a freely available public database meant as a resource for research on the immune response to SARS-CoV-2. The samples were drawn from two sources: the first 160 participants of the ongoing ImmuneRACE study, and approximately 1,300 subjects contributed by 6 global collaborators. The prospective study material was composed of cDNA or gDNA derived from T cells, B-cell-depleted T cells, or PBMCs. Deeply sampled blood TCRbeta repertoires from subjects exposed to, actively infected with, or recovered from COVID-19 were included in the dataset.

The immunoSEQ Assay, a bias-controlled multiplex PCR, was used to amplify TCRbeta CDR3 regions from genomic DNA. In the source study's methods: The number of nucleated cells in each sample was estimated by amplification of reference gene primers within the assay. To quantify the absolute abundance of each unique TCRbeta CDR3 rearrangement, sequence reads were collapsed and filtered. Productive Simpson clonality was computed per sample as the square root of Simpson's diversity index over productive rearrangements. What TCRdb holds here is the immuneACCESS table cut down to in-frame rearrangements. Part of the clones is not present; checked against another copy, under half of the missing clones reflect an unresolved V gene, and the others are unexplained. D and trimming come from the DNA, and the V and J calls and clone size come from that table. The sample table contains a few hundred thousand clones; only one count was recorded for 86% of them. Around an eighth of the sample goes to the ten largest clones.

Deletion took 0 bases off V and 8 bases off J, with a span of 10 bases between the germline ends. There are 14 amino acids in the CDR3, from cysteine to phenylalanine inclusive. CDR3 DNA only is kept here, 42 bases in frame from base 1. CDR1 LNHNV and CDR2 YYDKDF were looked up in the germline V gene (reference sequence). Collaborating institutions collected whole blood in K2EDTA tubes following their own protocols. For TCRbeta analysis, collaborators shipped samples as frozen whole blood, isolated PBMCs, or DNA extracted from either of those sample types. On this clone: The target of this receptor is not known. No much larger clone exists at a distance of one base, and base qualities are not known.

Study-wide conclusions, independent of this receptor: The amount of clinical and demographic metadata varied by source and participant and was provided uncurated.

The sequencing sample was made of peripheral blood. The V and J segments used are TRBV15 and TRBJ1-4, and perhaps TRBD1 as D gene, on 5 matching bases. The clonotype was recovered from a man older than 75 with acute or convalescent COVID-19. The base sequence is TGTGCCACCAGCAGAGAAGGGGTAGGGGAAAAACTGTTTTTT. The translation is CATSREGVGEKLFF.